The following is a T cell receptor beta chain sequence with its context. Its antigen remains undetermined. The record has no base qualities; no much larger clone is one base away. The data stem from a study of CD8 T cells in ankylosing spondylitis (dated by TCRdb to the late 2010s). Study-wide context: T cell receptor beta repertoires were profiled in healthy donors and ankylosing spondylitis patients so that disease-linked TCR variants could be found. The full study cohort was made up of 25 to 30 ankylosing spondylitis patients and over 90 healthy donors. Peripheral blood was sampled, and synovial fluid was also collected from ankylosing spondylitis patients.

The data were produced on an Illumina HiSeq 2500. Quantitative 5'-RACE with molecular barcodes was the method used to prepare the TCR beta libraries. On the study's bioinformatics: A new computational method based on a probabilistic model of VDJ rearrangement was used to identify disease-linked TCR variants. TCRdb applied fastp at Q25 and MiXCR to the public reads, then kept only in-frame beta chains. One record per CDR3 amino acid sequence lists the most common genes and DNA. TCRdb's processing, not the study's, gives the V and J calls here. This sample comprises a few hundred thousand distinct CDR3 sequences, 15% to 20% of them detected only once. Of the sample, about 42% falls within the top ten clones. What the research found in general, with its limitations: Some motif variants had previously been reported in the synovial fluid and blood of reactive arthritis patients, which suggests shared mechanisms of disease initiation. The disease-linked clones were reported as significantly enriched in matched synovial fluid samples from ankylosing spondylitis patients. A TCR beta motif made up of roughly eight highly homologous amino acid variants appeared to be characteristic of blood from ankylosing spondylitis patients. The disease-linked clones showed a CD8+ phenotype and occurred at relatively low frequencies in peripheral blood.

Relative to germline, V is 7 bases shorter and J is 2 bases shorter, with 8 bases between their ends. CDR3 length: 13 amino acids, cysteine to phenylalanine. Only the CDR3 part of the read is kept: 39 bases, read in frame from the first base. The rearrangement joined TRBV12-3 or TRBV12-4 to TRBJ2-2; the best D guess is TRBD1, with 5 bases matching. Sequencing was carried out using blood, either unsorted or a sorted T cell fraction (not recorded which). The TCR was taken from a male donor with ankylosing spondylitis. The CDR3: CASKDSNTGELFF. The DNA sequence is TGTGCCAGCAAAGACAGCAACACCGGGGAGCTGTTTTTT.